This T cell receptor (beta chain) was captured in a study of blood T cell repertoires in COVID-19. V lost 1 base, J lost 5 bases, and 10 bases lay in between. Germline V gene lookup returns CDR1 SGDLS and CDR2 YYNGEE. The CDR3 length is 14 residues. Original methodology: Amplification of reference gene primers provided the estimated nucleated cell counts. Libraries were prepared by immunoSEQ multiplex PCR; TCRdb keeps only in-frame clonotypes and omits some of them. V, J and clone size are those of that table, while D and trimming were read from the DNA. The sample comprises 210,000 or so clones, 75% to 90% of which are singletons, and about 5% rests with the top ten.

The rearrangement joins TRBV9 to TRBJ1-5, with a possible D match to TRBD1 (5 bases). The sample was peripheral blood. This receptor was obtained from a human donor in a cohort sampled during active COVID-19. CDR3 sequence reads: CASSVSWGDQPQHF. CDR3 DNA sequence: TGTGCCAGCAGCGTATCGTGGGGGGATCAGCCCCAGCATTTT.